This T cell receptor (beta chain) was identified during a study of T-cell memory formation after mild COVID-19. Overall study: In these data, TCR clusters were largely donor specific.

Using its own MiXCR run on the 5' RACE reads, TCRdb lists one record per CDR3 protein. The sample contains 85,000 to 130,000 distinct CDR3 sequences, over 15% of which appear only once. The CDR3 is 14 residues long. Germline V gene sequence: CDR1 PRHDT, CDR2 FYEKMQ (reference sequence). V was clipped by 0 bases and J by 1 base, with 7 bases between them. Study conclusions and caveats: Prior to infection, memory already included some responding clones, suggesting cross-reactive memory joined. Among CD4+ contracting clones, most were CM and EM, and CD8+ ones EMRA. Clones that contracted from day 15 to 85 were balanced CD4/CD8, while later expanders leaned CD4+.

Remarks on this clonotype: Its antigen is still unknown.

J is TRBJ2-7 and V is TRBV13; D is perhaps TRBD1 (6 bases). The sequencing input was PBMCs or a T cell subset sorted from them (not recorded which). The TCR originated in an adult woman who had mild COVID-19 (a few samples of this study predate the infection). Cell type and time point are not known. CDR3 protein: CASSLGGTSYEQYF. The CDR3 nucleotides are TGTGCCAGCAGCTTAGGGGGGACATCCTACGAGCAGTACTTC.